This T cell receptor (beta chain) was sequenced in a study of T cell responses to AZD1222 COVID-19 vaccine (TCRdb year 2021). Background on the whole study: AZD1222 recipients whose second dose came at about 4 weeks and those whose second dose came at about 12 weeks were combined into one group, since spike-specific TCR depth and breadth did not differ between the two schedules. TCR sequencing covered roughly 230 trial participants: roughly 200 given two doses of AZD1222 and approximately 25 given two doses of MenACWY control vaccine. Trial participants were enrolled by age into subgroups of 18-55, 56-69 and 70-plus years, and approximately 150, 30 and 60 TCR-sequenced participants, respectively, were included in these subgroups. General findings and caveats noted by the study authors: Nearly half of unique spike-specific TCRs reportedly recognized epitopes outside regions mutated in the B.1.351 and B.1.1.7 variants. Conclusions about previously exposed vaccinees are limited because only six or seven AZD1222 recipients were SARS-CoV-2 seropositive at baseline. After two AZD1222 doses, spike-specific TCR breadth and depth were significantly higher than at day 0 and than in MenACWY recipients. The whole spike protein was spanned by vaccine-associated CD4 TCRs, and dominant responses were seen in regions 160-218 and 743-854. The 56-69-year group was small, and its depth increase did not reach significance, likely because of low power. Participants were mostly white British and included more females than males, and it was suggested by the authors that clonal diversity may have been underestimated. Because no day 14 peak-response samples were available, the repertoires could be characterized only after the peak T cell response.

A word on this clone: What this receptor recognizes is not known. Base qualities are not recorded, but no much larger clone differs from it by a single base.

Taken with the paper, the label for time point translates to: baseline before first vaccination. Samples from vaccinated people were obtained from the UK trials COV001 and COV002, which included a single-blind randomized controlled phase 2/3 trial of AZD1222 (ChAdOx1 nCoV-19) in healthy adults. Trial participant PBMC samples were collected at day 0 and day 28 after the second dose for TCRbeta chain sequencing. The CDR3 regions of human TCRbeta chains were subjected to immunosequencing. In the source study's methods: Repertoire TCRs were checked for matches against a reference library of SARS-CoV-2-specific TCRs that had been generated using the MIRA antigen-specificity platform. Breadth meant the fraction of unique TCRs that were SARS-CoV-2-associated, whereas depth meant the fraction of total T cells that were SARS-CoV-2-associated. Using the MIRA data, each spike-specific TCR was mapped to the spike region that the TCR reacts to and placed in a CD4 or CD8 class. Log10-transformed breadth and depth values were compared by one-way ANOVA with Sidak's multiple comparisons tests. In TCRdb, the immuneACCESS table is reduced to in-frame sequences with V and J assigned. These tables do not hold every clone; where another copy was compared, an unresolved V gene accounts for under half, and the others remain unexplained. V, J and clone size are taken as reported in that table, and D and trimming were inferred from the DNA itself. The sample contains 130,000 to 150,000 clones, 92% of them found a single time. Jointly, the top ten make up around 3% of the sample.

CDR1 LNHNV and CDR2 YYDKDF are derived from the germline V gene (reference sequence). The V end loses 3 bases and the J end loses 7 bases, and a stretch of 22 bases separates them. The CDR3 contains 17 residues, cysteine and phenylalanine counted. CDR3 DNA is the only sequence kept; it has 51 bases, read in frame from the first base. Sequences were derived from peripheral blood, sampled on day 0 of AZD1222 vaccination. The sequence was obtained from an adult in good health. This chain joins TRBV15 to TRBJ2-1, with no confident D gene call. In nucleotide form, the sequence is TGTGCCACCAGCAGGGAGCGTCACCCGATCAGTGCGAATGAGCAGTTCTTC. Its protein is CATSRERHPISANEQFF.